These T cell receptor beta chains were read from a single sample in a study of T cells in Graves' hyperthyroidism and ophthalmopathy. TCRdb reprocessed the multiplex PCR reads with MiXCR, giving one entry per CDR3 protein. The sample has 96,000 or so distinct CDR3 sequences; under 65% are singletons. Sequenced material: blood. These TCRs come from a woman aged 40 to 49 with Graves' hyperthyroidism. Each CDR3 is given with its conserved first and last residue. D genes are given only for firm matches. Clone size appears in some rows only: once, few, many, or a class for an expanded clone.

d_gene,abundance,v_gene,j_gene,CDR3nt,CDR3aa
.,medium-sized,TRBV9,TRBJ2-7,TGTGCCAGCAGCTCAGACGACTACCCCTACGAGCAGTACTTC,CASSSDDYPYEQYF
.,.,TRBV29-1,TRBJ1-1,TGCAGCGTTGTGGATCCCCGTGGCTACACTGAAGCTTTCTTT,CSVVDPRGYTEAFF
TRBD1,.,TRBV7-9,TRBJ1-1,TGTGCCAGCAGCCTCAGGGACAGGGGGGAGAACACTGAAGCTTTCTTT,CASSLRDRGENTEAFF
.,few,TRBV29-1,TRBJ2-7,TGCAGCGCTGGGGGTGACAGGAGCTCCTACGAGCAGTACTTC,CSAGGDRSSYEQYF
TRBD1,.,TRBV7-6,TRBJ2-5,TGTGCCAGCAGCTTTGACAGGGGGGAGACCCAGTACTTC,CASSFDRGETQYF
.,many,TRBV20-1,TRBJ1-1,TGCAGTGCTAAACCGGAATGGGGCACTGAAGCTTTCTTT,CSAKPEWGTEAFF
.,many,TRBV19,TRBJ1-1,TGTGCCAGTAGTATAAGGGCCTCCGAAAAAGCTTTCTTT,CASSIRASEKAFF
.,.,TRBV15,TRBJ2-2,TGTGCCACCAGTATCGCAGGGAACACCGGGGAGCTGTCTTGG,CATSIAGNTGELSW
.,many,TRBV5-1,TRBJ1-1,TGCGCCAGCTCGCCCAACATGAACACTGAAGCTTTCTTT,CASSPNMNTEAFF
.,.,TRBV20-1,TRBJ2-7,TGCAGTGTTAGGCGGGATTCCCACGAGCAGTACTTC,CSVRRDSHEQYF
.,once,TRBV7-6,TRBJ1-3,TGTGCCAGCAGCCCAACAAACACCATATATTTT,CASSPTNTIYF
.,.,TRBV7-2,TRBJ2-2,TGTGCCAGCAGTCGTTCCCGGGCCGGGGAGCTGTTTTTT,CASSRSRAGELFF
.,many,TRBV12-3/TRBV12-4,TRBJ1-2,TGTGCCAGCAGGGCCGGGCGGGACCGTCCGCATGGCTACACCTTC,CASRAGRDRPHGYTF
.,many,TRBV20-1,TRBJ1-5,TGCAGTGCTGGCACCTATGGAAATCAGCCCCAGCATTTT,CSAGTYGNQPQHF
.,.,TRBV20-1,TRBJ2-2,TGCAGTGCTAGAGGGGAGCTGTTTTTT,CSARGELFF
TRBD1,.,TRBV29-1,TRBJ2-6,TGCAGCGTATCCAAAGTACGGGGACAGGGGTCCAACGTCCTGACTTTC,CSVSKVRGQGSNVLTF
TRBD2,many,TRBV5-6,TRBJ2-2,TGTGCCAGCAGAAGCGGGAGCAACACCGGGGAGCTGTTTTTT,CASRSGSNTGELFF